This T cell receptor (beta chain) was captured in a study of shared clonotypes between healthy human individuals. In CD8 memory, CD45RO+ cells were put together with CCR7-negative CD45RA+ TemRA cells. Assay used: immunoSEQ multiplex PCR; TCRdb lists only in-frame clones, some missing. The profile shows about 380,000 clones, roughly 96% of them singletons. Whole-study findings and limits: With four donors compared, 4.5% to 6.5% of naive CD4 clonotypes were shared. Clonotypes not shared had lower generation probabilities than those common to all four donors.

Germline CDR1 is MNHEY and CDR2 is SMNVEV (reference sequence). This CDR3 has 14 amino acids. Trimming shortened V by 6 bases and J by 7 bases, and 18 bases separated the two germline ends. A remark on this clone: Its antigen is undetermined.

This clonotype originated in a man younger than 45 in good health. Sequenced material: memory CD8+ T cells sorted from blood. Subset defined: CD45RO+ cells pooled with CCR7-negative TemRA cells. The V gene is TRBV27, the J gene TRBJ2-5; no definite D call. CDR3 region: CASSRLFGSWTQYF. The CDR3 bases are TGTGCCAGCAGCCGTCTCTTTGGATCGTGGACCCAGTACTTC.